The 28 T cell receptor beta chains in this list originate from one sample, sequenced in a study of CD8 T cells in Susac syndrome. cDNA came from roughly 0.53 to 1 ug RNA primed by random hexamers. TCRdb passed the immunoSEQ multiplex PCR reads through MiXCR, listing each CDR3 protein once. The data contain 130,000 or so distinct CDR3 sequences, approximately 90% of them singletons. Material: CD8+ T cells from PBMCs. The source of these receptors is a human donor with multiple sclerosis.

The chain has TRBV3-1 and TRBJ2-3, with 8 positions matching TRBD2. The CDR3 extends over 15 amino acids. The V gene end was trimmed by 2 bases and the J gene end by 3 bases; junction bases not matched to a gene: 4. Germline V CDR1 and CDR2: LGHDT, YNNKEL (reference sequence). In DNA, the CDR3 is TGTGCCAGCAGCCAAACGTCTAGCGGGACAGATACGCAGTATTTT. It specifies CASSQTSSGTDTQYF.

This sequence joins TRBV10-3 and TRBJ2-7; D unresolved. V lost 7 bases to trimming and J lost 6 bases, with 19 bases between them. CDR1 ENHRY and CDR2 SYGVKD come from the germline V gene. This CDR3 region has 14 residues. In nucleotides, the CDR3 is TGTGCCATCATGGAAGGCTCTAACCCTCCCGAGCAGTACTTC. Amino acid sequence: CAIMEGSNPPEQYF.

The chain is built from TRBV5-4 and TRBJ2-7; no clear D. With 2 bases removed from V and 2 bases from J, the gap between germline ends came to 8 bases. The CDR3 is 13 residues long. Germline V lookup: CDR1 SGHNT, CDR2 YYREEE (reference sequence). CDR3 nucleotides: TGTGCCAGCAGCTTCGATAGGGCCTACGAGCAGTACTTC. Its translation is CASSFDRAYEQYF.

This chain links TRBV6-2 or TRBV6-3 with TRBJ2-2; 7 bases line up with TRBD1. In germline, CDR1 is MNHEY, CDR2 SVGEGT. The V segment lost 6 bases and the J segment 4 bases; nucleotides outside the gene matches: 11. The CDR3 has 16 residues. In DNA, the CDR3 is TGTGCCAGCAGCCCGCCGGGGACAGAAGGCACCGGGGAGCTGTTTTTT. It is translated as CASSPPGTEGTGELFF.

V is TRBV30 and J is TRBJ2-1, with D perhaps matching TRBD2 (6 bases). Per germline, CDR1 GTSNPN and CDR2 SVGIG (reference sequence). The CDR3 loop spans 16 amino acids. Trimming shortened V by 4 bases and J by 4 bases, and 20 bases separated the two germline ends. DNA of the CDR3: TGTGCCTGGATTCACCTTGGGCGGGACGATTACAATGAGCAGTTCTTC. Residues: CAWIHLGRDDYNEQFF.

The V and J genes are TRBV24-1 and TRBJ2-7; D might be TRBD1 (7 bases). Trimming shortened V by 3 bases and J by 8 bases, and 16 bases separated the two germline ends. Germline V gives CDR1 KGHDR, CDR2 SFDVKD. The CDR3 length is 14 residues. The CDR3 region is CATSDGQGGAQQYF. CDR3 in DNA: TGTGCCACCAGTGATGGGCAGGGGGGAGCTCAGCAGTACTTC.

The rearrangement links TRBV4-1 to TRBJ1-5; D uncertain. Germline CDR1 is MGHRA and CDR2 is YSYEKL. The CDR3 runs to 14 residues. V lost 3 bases and J lost 6, with 12 bases in between. Here the CDR3 reads CASSHQDEGQPQHF. DNA for the CDR3: TGCGCCAGCAGCCACCAGGACGAGGGTCAGCCCCAGCATTTT.

The rearrangement links TRBV13 to TRBJ2-1, with D tentatively TRBD1 (6 bases). The V end was cut by 4 bases, the J end by 6 bases, with 10 bases between. CDR3 length: 13 residues. The germline CDR1 and CDR2 sequences are PRHDT and FYEKMQ (reference sequence). The CDR3 loop reads CASSWSRGNEQFF. As DNA, the CDR3 is TGTGCCAGCAGCTGGTCCAGGGGCAATGAGCAGTTCTTC. Full variable domain (missing parts from reference TRBV13 and TRBJ2-1): AAGVIQSPRHLIKEKRETATLKCYPIPRHDTVYWYQQGPGQDPQFLISFYEKMQSDKGSIPDRFSAQQFSDYHSELNMSSLELGDSALYFCASSWSRGNEQFFGPGTRLTVL.

V is TRBV11-2 and J is TRBJ2-5, with TRBD2 matching over 14 bases. Germline loops: CDR1 SGHAT, CDR2 FQNNGV. This CDR3 is 20 amino acids long. Losses at the gene ends were 2 bases for V and 0 bases for J; bases not matched to a gene: 11. CDR3 sequence reads: CASSLLGGTSGSENQETQYF. The DNA for the CDR3 is TGTGCCAGCAGCTTACTAGGGGGGACTAGCGGGAGTGAGAACCAAGAGACCCAGTACTTC.

J is TRBJ2-5 and V is TRBV12-3 or TRBV12-4, with a tentative D call TRBD2 (5 bases). This CDR3 comprises 17 residues. V lost 8 bases to trimming and J lost 0 bases, with 22 bases between them. CDR3 sequence (DNA): TGTGCCAGCTCTCTGGGTGGAAGCGGAGAGAACCAAGAGACCCAGTACTTC. Amino acid sequence: CASSLGGSGENQETQYF.

The chain uses TRBV7-9 and TRBJ2-5; 9 bases are shared with TRBD2. Germline assignment: CDR1 SEHNR and CDR2 FQNEAQ (reference sequence). V shed 10 bases and J 1 base; nucleotides not matched to a gene: 7. This CDR3 has 14 residues. The CDR3 bases are TGTGCCACCCAGGGACTAGCCTTCCAAGAGACCCAGTACTTC. This encodes CATQGLAFQETQYF.

The chain joins TRBV5-1 to TRBJ2-1, with D unclear. Between the trimmed V and J ends, which lost 2 bases and 9 bases, there was a span of 9 bases. There are 12 residues in the CDR3. Germline lookup yields CDR1 SGHRS and CDR2 YFSETQ. The CDR3 loop reads CASSLGFTEQFF. The CDR3 DNA is TGCGCCAGCAGCTTAGGGTTTACTGAGCAGTTCTTC.

This chain links TRBV4-3 with TRBJ1-1, with D perhaps TRBD1 (5 bases). V lost 0 bases and J 1 base, leaving 12 bases between the germline ends. The CDR3 consists of 16 residues. CDR1 and CDR2 from the germline V gene are LGHNA and YSLEER. CDR3 region: CASSQDQSGTNTEAFF. CDR3 sequence (DNA): TGCGCCAGCAGCCAAGATCAATCAGGGACGAACACTGAAGCTTTCTTT.

This sequence joins TRBV6-5 and TRBJ1-1, with TRBD1 as a possible D gene (6 bases). Germline V CDR1 and CDR2: MNHEY, SVGAGI. The CDR3 is made up of 15 amino acids. V lost 0 bases to trimming and J lost 1 base, with 9 bases between them. The CDR3: CASSYSTGQNTEAFF. The CDR3 coding sequence is TGTGCCAGCAGTTACTCGACGGGACAGAACACTGAAGCTTTCTTT.

The chain employs TRBV20-1 and TRBJ2-2, with D perhaps TRBD1 (6 bases). V lost 8 bases, J lost 6 bases, and 25 bases lay in between. CDR3 size: 16 residues. The germline gives CDR1 DFQATT, CDR2 SNEGSKA (reference sequence). The CDR3 bases are TGCAGTTCTCTGAAACAGGGTCAGGCGATCGCCGGGGAGCTGTTTTTT. Translated: CSSLKQGQAIAGELFF.

The chain combines TRBV6-1 with TRBJ1-2; no firm D call. CDR1 and CDR2 (germline): MNHNS, SASEGT. CDR3 length: 14 amino acids. The V end lost 7 bases, the J end lost 4 bases, and 16 bases lay between the germline ends. CDR3 DNA sequence: TGTGCCAGCACGGCCCCACCCCCGGCCTATGGCTACACCTTC. This encodes CASTAPPPAYGYTF.

The rearrangement links TRBV28 to TRBJ1-1, with D maybe TRBD1 (5 bases). Trimming shortened V by 1 base and J by 4 bases, and 13 bases separated the two germline ends. CDR1 is MDHEN and CDR2 is SYDVKM in the germline V gene. This CDR3 has 15 amino acids. The CDR3 DNA reads TGTGCCAGCAGTTTATTACAGGTGGTGAGCACTGAAGCTTTCTTT. Amino acid sequence: CASSLLQVVSTEAFF.

This chain joins TRBV7-9 and TRBJ2-7, with 10 bases matching TRBD2. Losses at the gene ends were 4 bases for V and 6 bases for J; bases not matched to a gene: 3. This CDR3 is built from 13 residues. CDR1 is SEHNR, CDR2 FQNEAQ, per germline (reference sequence). CDR3 in amino acids: CASSSGLASEQYF. The CDR3 region has the DNA TGTGCCAGCAGCTCGGGACTAGCGAGCGAGCAGTACTTC.

This clonotype appeared a few times. This chain links TRBV6-5 with TRBJ1-1; TRBD1 matches at 7 bases. The trim removed 6 bases at V and 7 bases at J, leaving 5 bases unmatched. The length of the CDR3 is 12 residues. Germline V CDR1 and CDR2: MNHEY, SVGAGI. Here the CDR3 DNA reads TGTGCCAGCAGCCCGGACAGGATTGAAGCTTTCTTT. It is translated as CASSPDRIEAFF.

This chain joins TRBV28 and TRBJ2-5; TRBD1 agrees at 7 bases. V shed 1 base and J 5 bases; nucleotides not matched to a gene: 10. Germline V CDR1 and CDR2: MDHEN, SYDVKM. The CDR3 is made up of 16 amino acids. This CDR3 reads CASSLFGNRGVETQYF. The CDR3, as DNA: TGTGCCAGCAGTTTATTCGGAAACAGGGGAGTGGAGACCCAGTACTTC. The entire variable domain, with the rest obtained from reference TRBV28 and TRBJ2-5, is as follows: DVKVTQSSRYLVKRTGEKVFLECVQDMDHENMFWYRQDPGLGLRLIYFSYDVKMKEKGDIPEGYSVSREKKERFSLILESASTNQTSMYLCASSLFGNRGVETQYFGPGTRLLVL.

V and J are TRBV20-1 and TRBJ1-1, with unresolved D. CDR1 and CDR2 from the germline V gene are DFQATT and SNEGSKA (reference sequence). CDR3 length equals 11 residues. Trimming took off 5 bases at V and 7 bases at J, with 11 bases between the two ends. The CDR3 protein is CSALDGYEAFF. In DNA, the CDR3 is TGCAGTGCTCTGGACGGGTATGAAGCTTTCTTT.

This chain links TRBV28 with TRBJ2-5; D assignment may be TRBD1 or TRBD2 (5 bases each). CDR1 is MDHEN, CDR2 SYDVKM, per germline. With 5 bases removed from V and 1 base from J, the gap between germline ends came to 14 bases. This CDR3 region has 15 residues. CDR3 protein: CASSDVGTVQETQYF. The CDR3 DNA reads as TGTGCCAGCAGTGACGTAGGGACGGTCCAAGAGACCCAGTACTTC. Using reference TRBV28 and TRBJ2-5 for the parts outside the CDR3, the full variable domain is DVKVTQSSRYLVKRTGEKVFLECVQDMDHENMFWYRQDPGLGLRLIYFSYDVKMKEKGDIPEGYSVSREKKERFSLILESASTNQTSMYLCASSDVGTVQETQYFGPGTRLLVL.

This clonotype was seen once. The chain uses TRBV29-1 and TRBJ2-1; tentatively, D is TRBD2 (5 bases). The CDR3 extends over 13 amino acids. The V gene's germline CDR1 is SQVTM and CDR2 ANQGSEA. Trimming pared 3 bases from V and 7 bases from J, leaving 13 bases between. For the CDR3, the DNA is TGCAGCGTTGAGGGCCCCGGGGTGAATGAGCAGTTCTTC. Translating it yields CSVEGPGVNEQFF.

V and J are TRBV24-1 and TRBJ2-1; the match to TRBD2 covers 7 bases. The V gene end was trimmed by 9 bases and the J gene end by 6 bases; junction bases not matched to a gene: 4. The CDR3 loop spans 12 amino acids. CDR1 and CDR2 (germline): KGHDR, SFDVKD. The CDR3 reads CATGTTANEQFF. DNA for the CDR3: TGTGCCACCGGGACTACGGCCAATGAGCAGTTCTTC.

This sequence joins TRBV20-1 and TRBJ2-1; the match to TRBD2 covers 10 bases. The V segment lost 5 bases and the J segment 2 bases; nucleotides outside the gene matches: 3. Germline V gene sequence: CDR1 DFQATT, CDR2 SNEGSKA (reference sequence). The CDR3 has 14 residues. This chain's CDR3 is CSAETSGTYNEQFF. In DNA, the CDR3 is TGCAGTGCTGAAACTAGCGGGACCTACAATGAGCAGTTCTTC.

The rearrangement uses TRBV30 and TRBJ2-7, with TRBD1 as a possible D gene (5 bases). This CDR3 has 15 amino acids. Germline CDR1 reads GTSNPN; CDR2 reads SVGIG (reference sequence). Trimming shortened V by 0 bases and J by 8 bases, and 20 bases separated the two germline ends. In DNA, the CDR3 is TGTGCCTGGAGTGTAGATTGGGTCCCAGGGATCCAGCAGTACTTC. It translates to CAWSVDWVPGIQQYF.

This clonotype has just one count. The V call is TRBV27, the J call TRBJ1-2; D is perhaps TRBD1 (5 bases). The germline gives CDR1 MNHEY, CDR2 SMNVEV (reference sequence). V gave up 4 bases and J gave up 4 bases, with 22 bases separating them. The CDR3 spans 17 residues. CDR3 loop: CASSSSAPYDRSYGYTF. The DNA of the CDR3 is TGTGCCAGCAGTTCCTCAGCCCCATATGACAGATCCTATGGCTACACCTTC.

The V call is TRBV29-1, the J call TRBJ2-4; 7 bases line up with TRBD2. The CDR3 loop spans 17 amino acids. With 2 bases clipped from V and 3 bases from J, the junction kept 13 bases outside the gene matches. Looked up from germline, CDR1 is SQVTM and CDR2 is ANQGSEA. The CDR3 spells CSVETVGGRSDKNIQYF. CDR3 DNA sequence: TGCAGCGTTGAAACAGTCGGCGGGAGAAGCGACAAAAACATTCAGTACTTC.